This T cell receptor (beta chain) was captured by sequencing in a study of T-cell reconstitution after alpha-beta-depleted transplantation in children. TCRbeta library construction was performed incorporating unique molecular identifiers. TCRdb re-derived calls from the PCR reads in MiXCR, one entry per CDR3 protein. The sample records 900,000 or so distinct CDR3 sequences, 16% being singletons. The CDR3 runs to 15 residues. CDR1 is KGHSH and CDR2 is LQKENI in the germline V gene. V shed 3 bases and J shed 5 bases, with 16 bases lying between them. The material was PBMCs, mostly from graft donor cells, obtained 360 days after TCRalphabeta/CD19-depleted stem cell transplant. The receptor was derived from a male patient younger than 18 who had a stem cell transplant for acute lymphoblastic leukemia, so the T cells may come from the graft donor. This chain connects TRBV18 to TRBJ2-5; D unresolved. The CDR3 loop reads CASSPQSHVYETQYF. CDR3 bases: TGTGCCAGCTCACCGCAGTCCCATGTATACGAGACCCAGTACTTC.